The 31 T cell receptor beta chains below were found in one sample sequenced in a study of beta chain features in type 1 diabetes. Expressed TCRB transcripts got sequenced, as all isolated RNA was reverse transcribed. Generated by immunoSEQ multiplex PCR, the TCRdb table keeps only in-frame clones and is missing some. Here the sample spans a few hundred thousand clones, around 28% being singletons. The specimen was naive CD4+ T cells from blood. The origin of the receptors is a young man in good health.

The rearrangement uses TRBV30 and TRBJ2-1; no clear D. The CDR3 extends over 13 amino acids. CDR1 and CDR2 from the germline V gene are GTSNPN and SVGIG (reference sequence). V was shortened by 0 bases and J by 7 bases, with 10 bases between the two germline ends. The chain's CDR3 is CAWSVLWSNEQFF. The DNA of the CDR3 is TGTGCCTGGAGTGTACTTTGGTCGAATGAGCAGTTCTTC.

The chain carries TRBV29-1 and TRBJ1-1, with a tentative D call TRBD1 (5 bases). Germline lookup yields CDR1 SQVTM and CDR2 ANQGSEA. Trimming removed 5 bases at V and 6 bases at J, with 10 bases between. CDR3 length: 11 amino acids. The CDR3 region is CSVSDSPEAFF. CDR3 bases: TGCAGCGTTTCCGACAGTCCTGAAGCTTTCTTT.

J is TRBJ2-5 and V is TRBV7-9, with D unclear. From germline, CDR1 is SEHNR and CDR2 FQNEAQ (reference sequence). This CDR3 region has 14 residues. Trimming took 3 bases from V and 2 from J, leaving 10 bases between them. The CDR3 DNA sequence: TGTGCCAGCAGCTTCGACATCCTTCAAGAGACCCAGTACTTC. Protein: CASSFDILQETQYF.

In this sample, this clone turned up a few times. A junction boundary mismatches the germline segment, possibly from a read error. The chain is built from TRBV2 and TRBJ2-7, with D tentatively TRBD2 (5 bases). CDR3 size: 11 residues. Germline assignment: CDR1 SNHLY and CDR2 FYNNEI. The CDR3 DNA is TGTGCCAGCACCCTGAGGGCCCTCTTACACTTC. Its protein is CASTLRALLHF. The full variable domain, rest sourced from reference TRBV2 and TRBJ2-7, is EPEVTQTPSHQVTQMGQEVILRCVPISNHLYFYWYRQILGQKVEFLVSFYNNEISEKSEIFDDQFSVERPDGSNFTLKIRSTKLEDSAMYFCASTLRALLHFGPGTRLTVT.

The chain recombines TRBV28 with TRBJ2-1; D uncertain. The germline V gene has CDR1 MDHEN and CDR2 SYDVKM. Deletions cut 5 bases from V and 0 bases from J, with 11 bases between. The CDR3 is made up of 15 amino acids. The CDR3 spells CASSTQASSYNEQFF. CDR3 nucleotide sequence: TGTGCCAGCAGTACGCAGGCTAGCTCCTACAATGAGCAGTTCTTC. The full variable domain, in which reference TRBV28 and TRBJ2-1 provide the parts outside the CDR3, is DVKVTQSSRYLVKRTGEKVFLECVQDMDHENMFWYRQDPGLGLRLIYFSYDVKMKEKGDIPEGYSVSREKKERFSLILESASTNQTSMYLCASSTQASSYNEQFFGPGTRLTVL.

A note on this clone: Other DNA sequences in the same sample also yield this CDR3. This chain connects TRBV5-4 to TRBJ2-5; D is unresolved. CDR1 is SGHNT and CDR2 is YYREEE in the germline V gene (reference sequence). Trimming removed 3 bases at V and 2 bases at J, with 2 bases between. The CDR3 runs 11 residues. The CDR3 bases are TGTGCCAGCAGCTCACAAGAGACCCAGTACTTC. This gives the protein CASSSQETQYF.

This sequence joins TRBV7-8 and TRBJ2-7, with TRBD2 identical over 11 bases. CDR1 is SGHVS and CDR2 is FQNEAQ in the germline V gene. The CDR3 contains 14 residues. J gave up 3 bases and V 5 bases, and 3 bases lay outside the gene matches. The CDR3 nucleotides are TGTGCCAGCAGCACGCTAGCGGGAGGCTACGAGCAGTACTTC. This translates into CASSTLAGGYEQYF.

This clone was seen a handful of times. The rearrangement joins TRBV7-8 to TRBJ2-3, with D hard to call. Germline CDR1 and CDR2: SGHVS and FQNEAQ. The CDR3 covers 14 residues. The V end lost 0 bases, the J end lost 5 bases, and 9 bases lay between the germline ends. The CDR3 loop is CASSLAAEIDTQYF. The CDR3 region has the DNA TGTGCCAGCAGCTTAGCCGCGGAGATAGATACGCAGTATTTT.

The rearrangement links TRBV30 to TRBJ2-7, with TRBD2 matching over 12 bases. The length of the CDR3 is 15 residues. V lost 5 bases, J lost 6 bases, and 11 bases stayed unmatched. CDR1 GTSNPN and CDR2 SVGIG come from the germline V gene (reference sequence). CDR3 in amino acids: CAWGGLAGGLGEQYF. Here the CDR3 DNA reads TGTGCCTGGGGGGGACTAGCGGGTGGCCTGGGCGAGCAGTACTTC.

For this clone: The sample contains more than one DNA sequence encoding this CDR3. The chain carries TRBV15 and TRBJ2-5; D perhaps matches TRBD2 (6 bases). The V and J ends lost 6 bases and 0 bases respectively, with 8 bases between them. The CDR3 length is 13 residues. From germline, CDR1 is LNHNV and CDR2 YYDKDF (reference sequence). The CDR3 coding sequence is TGTGCCACCAGAAGGGACTACCAAGAGACCCAGTACTTC. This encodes CATRRDYQETQYF.

CDR3 in amino acids: CASSPGQGAGYGYTF. The CDR3 DNA sequence: TGCGCCAGCAGCCCGGGACAGGGGGCCGGGTATGGCTACACCTTC. The chain uses TRBV5-1 and TRBJ1-2; 12 bases agree with TRBD1. The CDR3 has 15 residues. In germline, CDR1 is SGHRS, CDR2 YFSETQ. V gave up 4 bases and J gave up 5 bases; unmatched junction bases: 6.

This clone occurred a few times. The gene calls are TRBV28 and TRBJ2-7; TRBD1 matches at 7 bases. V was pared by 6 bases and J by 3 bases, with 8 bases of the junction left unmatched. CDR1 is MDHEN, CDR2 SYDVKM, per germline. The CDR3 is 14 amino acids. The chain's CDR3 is CASSILPGGYEQYF. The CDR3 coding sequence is TGTGCCAGCAGCATACTCCCAGGGGGCTACGAGCAGTACTTC.

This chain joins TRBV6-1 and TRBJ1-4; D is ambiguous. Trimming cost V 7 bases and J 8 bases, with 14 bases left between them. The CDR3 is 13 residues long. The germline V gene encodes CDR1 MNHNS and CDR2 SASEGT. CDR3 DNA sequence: TGTGCCAGCATGAGGGCGGTCGGCGAAAAACTGTTTTTT. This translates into CASMRAVGEKLFF.

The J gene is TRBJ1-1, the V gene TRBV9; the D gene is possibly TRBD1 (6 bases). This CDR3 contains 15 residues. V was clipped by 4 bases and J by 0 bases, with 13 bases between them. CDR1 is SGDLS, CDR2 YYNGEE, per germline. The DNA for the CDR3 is TGTGCCAGCAGCTCGATCCGGACAGTGAACACTGAAGCTTTCTTT. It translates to CASSSIRTVNTEAFF.

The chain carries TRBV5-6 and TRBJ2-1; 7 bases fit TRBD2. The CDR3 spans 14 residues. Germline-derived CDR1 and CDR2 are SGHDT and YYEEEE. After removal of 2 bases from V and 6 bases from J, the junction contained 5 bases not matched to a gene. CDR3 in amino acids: CASSFGLVRNEQFF. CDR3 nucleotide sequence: TGTGCCAGCAGCTTTGGACTAGTCCGCAATGAGCAGTTCTTC.

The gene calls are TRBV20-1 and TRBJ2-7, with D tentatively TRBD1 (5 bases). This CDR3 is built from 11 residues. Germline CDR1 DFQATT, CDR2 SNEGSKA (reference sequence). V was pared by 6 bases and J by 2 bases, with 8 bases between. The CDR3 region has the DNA TGCAGTGCGGACACAGCCTACGAGCAGTACTTC. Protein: CSADTAYEQYF.

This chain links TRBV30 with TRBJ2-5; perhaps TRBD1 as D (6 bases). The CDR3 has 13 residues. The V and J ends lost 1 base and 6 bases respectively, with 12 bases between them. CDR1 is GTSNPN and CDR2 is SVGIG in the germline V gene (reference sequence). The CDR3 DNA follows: TGTGCCTGGAGTGAACAGGGTTGGCAGACCCAGTACTTC. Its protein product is CAWSEQGWQTQYF.

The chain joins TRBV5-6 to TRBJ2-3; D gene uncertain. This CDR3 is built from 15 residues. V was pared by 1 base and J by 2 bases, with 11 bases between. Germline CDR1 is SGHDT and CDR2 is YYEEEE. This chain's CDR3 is CASSLWQINTDTQYF. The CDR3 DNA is TGTGCCAGCAGCTTGTGGCAGATAAACACAGATACGCAGTATTTT.

CDR3 amino acids: CASSLGRGFWEQYF. DNA of the CDR3: TGTGCCAGCAGTCTAGGCAGGGGGTTTTGGGAGCAGTACTTC. The chain uses TRBV28 and TRBJ2-7; 7 bases map to TRBD1. Germline loops: CDR1 MDHEN, CDR2 SYDVKM. V lost 5 bases to trimming and J lost 7 bases; unmatched junction nucleotides: 11. The CDR3 loop spans 14 amino acids.

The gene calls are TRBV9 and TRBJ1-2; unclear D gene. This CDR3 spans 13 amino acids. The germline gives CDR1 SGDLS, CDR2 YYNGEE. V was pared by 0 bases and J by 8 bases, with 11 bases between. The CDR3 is CASSVGPLGGYTF. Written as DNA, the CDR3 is TGTGCCAGCAGCGTAGGCCCCTTGGGGGGCTACACCTTC.

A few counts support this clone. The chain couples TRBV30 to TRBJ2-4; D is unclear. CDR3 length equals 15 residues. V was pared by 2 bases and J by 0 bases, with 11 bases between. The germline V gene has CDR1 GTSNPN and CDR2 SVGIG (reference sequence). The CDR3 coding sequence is TGTGCCTGGAGTCGGGCGGTACTAGCCAAAAACATTCAGTACTTC. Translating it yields CAWSRAVLAKNIQYF.

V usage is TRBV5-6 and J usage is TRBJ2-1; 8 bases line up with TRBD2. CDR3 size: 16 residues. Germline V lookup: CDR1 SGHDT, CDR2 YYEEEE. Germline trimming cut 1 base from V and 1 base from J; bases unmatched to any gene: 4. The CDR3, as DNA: TGTGCCAGCAGCTTGAGGGCTAGCGGGTCCTACAATGAGCAGTTCTTC. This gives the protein CASSLRASGSYNEQFF.

For the CDR3, the DNA is TGTGCCAGCAGTGATCCCGGAGGAAGAGAATATGAGCAGTTCTTC. Its translation is CASSDPGGREYEQFF. The chain employs TRBV25-1 and TRBJ2-1; perhaps TRBD2 as D (5 bases). Germline CDR1 is MGHDK and CDR2 is SYGVNS. V dropped 3 bases and J dropped 8 bases, with 17 bases sitting between them. The CDR3 covers 15 residues. The full variable domain, its missing parts supplied by reference TRBV25-1 and TRBJ2-1, is EADIYQTPRYLVIGTGKKITLECSQTMGHDKMYWYQQDPGMELHLIHYSYGVNSTEKGDLSSESTVSRIRTEHFPLTLESARPSHTSQYLCASSDPGGREYEQFFGPGTRLTVL.

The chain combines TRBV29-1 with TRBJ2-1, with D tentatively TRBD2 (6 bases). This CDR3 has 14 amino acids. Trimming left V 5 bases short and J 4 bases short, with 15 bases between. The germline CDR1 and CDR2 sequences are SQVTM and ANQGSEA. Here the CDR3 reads CSVSYPGGYNEQFF. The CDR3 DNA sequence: TGCAGCGTTTCTTATCCCGGGGGATACAATGAGCAGTTCTTC.

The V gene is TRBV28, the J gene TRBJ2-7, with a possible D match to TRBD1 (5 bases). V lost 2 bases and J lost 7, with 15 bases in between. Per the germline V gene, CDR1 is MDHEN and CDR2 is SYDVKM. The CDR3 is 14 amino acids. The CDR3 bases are TGTGCCAGCAGTTTAACCCAAAGGGGAAAGGAGCAGTACTTC. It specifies CASSLTQRGKEQYF.

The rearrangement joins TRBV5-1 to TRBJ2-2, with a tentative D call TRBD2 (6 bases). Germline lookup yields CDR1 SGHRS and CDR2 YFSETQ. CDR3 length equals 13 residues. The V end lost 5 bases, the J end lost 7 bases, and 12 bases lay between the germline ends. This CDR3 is CASSSSEVGELFF. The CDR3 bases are TGCGCCAGCAGTTCTAGCGAGGTCGGGGAGCTGTTTTTT.

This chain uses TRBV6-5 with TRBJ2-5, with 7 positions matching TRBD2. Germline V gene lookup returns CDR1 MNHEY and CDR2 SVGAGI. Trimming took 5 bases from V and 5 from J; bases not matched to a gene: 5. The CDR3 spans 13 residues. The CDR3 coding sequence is TGTGCCAGCAGTCGTGGGAGGGCGGAGACCCAGTACTTC. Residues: CASSRGRAETQYF.

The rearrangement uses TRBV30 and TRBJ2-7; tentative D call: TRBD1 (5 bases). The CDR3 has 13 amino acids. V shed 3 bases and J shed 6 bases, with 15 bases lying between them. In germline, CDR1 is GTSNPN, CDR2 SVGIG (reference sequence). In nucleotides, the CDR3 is TGTGCCTGGAGCTCCCCAGGGTTAGGCGAGCAGTACTTC. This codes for CAWSSPGLGEQYF.

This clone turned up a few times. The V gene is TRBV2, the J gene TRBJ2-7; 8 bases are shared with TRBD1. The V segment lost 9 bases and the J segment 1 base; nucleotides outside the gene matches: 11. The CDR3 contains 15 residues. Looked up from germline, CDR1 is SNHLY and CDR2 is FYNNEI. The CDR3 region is CASADRTGRSYEQYF. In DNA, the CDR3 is TGTGCCAGTGCGGATCGGACAGGGCGGTCCTACGAGCAGTACTTC.

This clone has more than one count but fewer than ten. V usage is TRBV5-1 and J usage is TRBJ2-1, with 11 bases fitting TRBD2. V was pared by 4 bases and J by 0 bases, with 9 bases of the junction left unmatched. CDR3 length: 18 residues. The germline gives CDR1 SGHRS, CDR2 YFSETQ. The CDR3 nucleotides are TGCGCCAGCAGCCCCTGGACTAGCGGGTCTAACTCCTACAATGAGCAGTTCTTC. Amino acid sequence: CASSPWTSGSNSYNEQFF. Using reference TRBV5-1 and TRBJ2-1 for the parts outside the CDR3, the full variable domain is KAGVTQTPRYLIKTRGQQVTLSCSPISGHRSVSWYQQTPGQGLQFLFEYFSETQRNKGNFPGRFSGRQFSNSRSEMNVSTLELGDSALYLCASSPWTSGSNSYNEQFFGPGTRLTVL.

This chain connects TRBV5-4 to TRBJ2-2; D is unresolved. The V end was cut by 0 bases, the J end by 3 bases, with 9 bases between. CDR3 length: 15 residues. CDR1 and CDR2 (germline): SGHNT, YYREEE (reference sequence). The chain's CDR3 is CASSLEPGDTGELFF. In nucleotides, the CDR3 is TGTGCCAGCAGCTTGGAACCCGGAGACACCGGGGAGCTGTTTTTT.